Listed below are T cell receptor beta chains from one sample, sequenced in a study of human T cells and chemical hapten exposure. TCRdb passed the RACE reads through MiXCR, listing each CDR3 protein once. Among 150,000 to 200,000 distinct CDR3 sequences listed, about 14% were seen once. Sequencing was performed on whole blood, taken in connection with sensitization to the hapten diphenylcyclopropenone (DPC). The receptors come from a young woman with alopecia areata. Some clones in this sample may be carry-over from other donors' samples. Both conserved end residues are part of each CDR3.

TRBV7-9	TRBJ2-3	CASTAGLPLGTDTQYF
TRBV7-8	TRBJ2-7	CASSPAVSGRPTGGQYF
TRBV12-3/TRBV12-4	TRBJ2-4	CASSLGFRTGTIAKNIQYF
TRBV7-3	TRBJ2-1	CASSLTAGTGPYNEQFF
TRBV28	TRBJ2-1	CASSPQGRFDNEQFF
TRBV6-2/TRBV6-3	TRBJ2-3	CASSYPTGYGGTSTDTQYF
TRBV29-1	TRBJ2-1	CSVEKSRRNEQFF
TRBV7-7	TRBJ2-3	CASSSTGLGGTQYF
TRBV28	TRBJ2-7	CASSLLFRAYEQYF
TRBV29-1	TRBJ2-3	CSVDSADTDTQYF
TRBV6-6	TRBJ2-5	CASSRTGYPQETQYF
TRBV7-9	TRBJ2-7	CASSRSHIAGANEQYF
TRBV7-9	TRBJ1-2	CASSLRGYPGGVSNDYTF
TRBV3-1	TRBJ1-1	CASSQDGDLNTEAFF
TRBV10-3	TRBJ2-5	CAISDRGSETQYF
TRBV5-6	TRBJ1-2	CASSQANYGYTF
TRBV29-1	TRBJ2-4	CSALNHGVSENIQYF
TRBV7-2	TRBJ2-7	CASSLVFGQGANEQYF
TRBV19	TRBJ2-7	CASGWGLGYEQYF
TRBV6-1	TRBJ1-5	CASSEIRVVSNQPQHF
TRBV12-3/TRBV12-4	TRBJ2-7	CASSFSGGGVGSYEQYF
TRBV6-6	TRBJ1-5	CASSYSGQGAIQPQHF
TRBV4-1	TRBJ1-5	CASSQAAGQGLRPQHF
TRBV6-1	TRBJ1-4	CASSFRDRDEKLFF
TRBV20-1	TRBJ2-5	CSAFPSSAGSGETQYF
TRBV4-3	TRBJ2-5	CASSQGTGGSETQYF
TRBV6-5	TRBJ1-1	CASRRQEHEAFF
TRBV6-5	TRBJ2-7	CASSYPKDPSIGQYF
TRBV20-1	TRBJ2-7	CSAARDLTGEQYF
TRBV10-3	TRBJ2-7	CAISESRGLYEQYF
TRBV7-6	TRBJ2-7	CASSSRLGTYEQYF
TRBV29-1	TRBJ2-7	CSAGPGQREQYF
TRBV4-1	TRBJ1-5	CASSRGLSNQPQHF
TRBV29-1	TRBJ2-7	CSAAQGPYEQYF
TRBV30	TRBJ1-4	CAWSVVGGKLFF
TRBV28	TRBJ1-1	CASGPEAFF
TRBV28	TRBJ2-7	CASRSQGSEQYF
TRBV15	TRBJ2-1	CATTGVGINEQFF
TRBV14	TRBJ2-1	CASSHLGQRTYNEQFF
TRBV5-5	TRBJ2-3	CASSLGVTTSTDTQYF
TRBV2	TRBJ1-2	CASSEIRGQRYGYTF
TRBV30	TRBJ1-3	CAWSPDTSGNTIYF
TRBV20-1	TRBJ2-7	CSAEVADRHYEQYF
TRBV4-1	TRBJ2-3	CASSQDRTGADTQYF
TRBV3-1	TRBJ2-5	CASSRRTDRETQYF
TRBV5-1	TRBJ2-1	CASSLPGRSEQFF
TRBV9	TRBJ2-7	CASSASGAGYEQYF
TRBV28	TRBJ2-5	CASSLPGLPPETQYF
TRBV27	TRBJ2-7	CASSFVAQGSEQYF
TRBV9	TRBJ2-1	CASSARTRDEQFF
TRBV7-2	TRBJ2-3	CASSLIGGTDTQYF
TRBV7-8	TRBJ2-2	CASSLRAFGELFF
TRBV29-1	TRBJ2-7	CSGRSEQYF